This T cell receptor beta chain was documented in a study of blood T cell repertoires in COVID-19. In the study overall: Sites in the United States, Italy and Spain provided acute and convalescent COVID-19 samples. T cells, B-cell-depleted T cells, or PBMCs provided the cDNA or gDNA that served as material.

As processed by the authors: How many nucleated cells were present was estimated from reference gene primer amplification. Here immunoSEQ multiplex PCR was the method, and the copy in TCRdb shows in-frame clones only, minus some. V, J and clone size reflect that table, while D and trimming were determined from the DNA. The sample shows tens of thousands of clones, 75% to 95% of them seen only once. The CDR3 has 16 residues. CDR1 is SGDLS and CDR2 is YYNGEE in the germline V gene. Trimming stripped 0 bases from V and 0 bases from J, with 11 bases between. V is TRBV9 and J is TRBJ2-3; TRBD2 might be the D (5 bases). The sequenced sample consisted of peripheral blood. The TCR was taken from a woman of 80 years or more with acute or convalescent COVID-19. The CDR3 DNA follows: TGTGCCAGCAGCGTAGGGCTAGCCCTTAGCACAGATACGCAGTATTTT. This codes for CASSVGLALSTDTQYF.